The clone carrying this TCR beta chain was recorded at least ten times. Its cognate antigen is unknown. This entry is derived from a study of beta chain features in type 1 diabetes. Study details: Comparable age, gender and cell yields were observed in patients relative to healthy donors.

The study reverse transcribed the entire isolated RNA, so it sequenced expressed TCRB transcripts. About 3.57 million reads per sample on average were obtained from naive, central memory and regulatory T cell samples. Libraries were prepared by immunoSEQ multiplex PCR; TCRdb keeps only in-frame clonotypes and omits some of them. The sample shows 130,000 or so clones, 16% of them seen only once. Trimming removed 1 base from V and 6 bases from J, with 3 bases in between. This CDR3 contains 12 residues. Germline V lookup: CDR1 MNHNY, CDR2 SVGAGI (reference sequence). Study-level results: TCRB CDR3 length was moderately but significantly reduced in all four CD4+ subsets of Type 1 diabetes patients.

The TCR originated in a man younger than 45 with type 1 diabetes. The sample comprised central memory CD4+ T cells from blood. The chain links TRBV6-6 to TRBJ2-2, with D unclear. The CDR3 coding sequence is TGTGCCAGCAGTTACTTTCCCGGGGAGCTGTTTTTT. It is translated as CASSYFPGELFF.